This record looks at one T cell receptor (beta chain) sequence and its context. Its antigen is unidentified. It may be a read error: a sequence one base away is much more abundant. The data are from a study of regulatory T cells in long-lasting Graves disease. Whole-study results and caveats: There were preferences for TRBV28, TRBJ1-2 and TRBJ2-5 in persistent disease. A greater number of public clonotypes (more than 2,500) was shared by persistent patients than by new patients (about 960).

Documented time point: newly diagnosed GD, antithyroid drugs for less than 3 months. Making the TCR library involved RNA that had been extracted from PBMCs. Sequencing libraries for TCR beta were prepared with iRepertoire HTBI primers and Arm-PCR of CDR3 regions. In TCRdb, the multiplex PCR reads were re-called with MiXCR into one record per CDR3 protein. The sample has 530,000 or so distinct CDR3 sequences, about 13% seen once; the top ten hold roughly 10%. The junction had 5 bases not matched to a gene; V was cut back by 4 bases and J by 7 bases. Germline CDR1 and CDR2: MNHNS and SASEGT. This CDR3 comprises 14 residues. The sample also formed part of further work on T cells in Graves' hyperthyroidism and ophthalmopathy.

Sequenced here: peripheral blood mononuclear cells (PBMCs), sampled at new diagnosis, from a patient treated with antithyroid drugs. The chain couples TRBV6-1 to TRBJ2-2; 8 positions agree with TRBD1. This TCR was sampled from a man aged 25-45 years with Graves disease. The CDR3 protein is CASSAGGTDGELFF. CDR3 DNA: TGTGCCAGCAGTGCAGGGGGCACGGACGGGGAGCTGTTTTTT.